Listed below are T cell receptor beta chains from one sample, sequenced in a study of brain T cells in children with intractable seizures. Only in-frame clones appear in the TCRdb table, and some are missing; sequencing was by immunoSEQ multiplex PCR. The sample holds tens of thousands of clones, roughly 91% seen once. Here the sequenced sample was peripheral blood, taken at surgery. The receptors were gathered from a boy under two years old with tuberous sclerosis and intractable seizures. The CDR3 runs from the conserved cysteine through the conserved F or W. D genes are given only for firm matches. Clone size is not always given. Where it is, it says once, few, many or a class for expanded clones.

TRBJ1-2 TRBV2 . TRBD1 TGTGCCAGCAGTGATAGGGGACAGGGCTATAGTGGCTACACCTTC CASSDRGQGYSGYTF
TRBJ2-7 TRBV5-6 . . TGTGCCAGCAGCTTCGGACAGATCTTCTACGAGCAGTACTTC CASSFGQIFYEQYF
TRBJ1-1 TRBV4-1 once . TGCGCCAGCAGCCAAGAGGATCTTAAAATAGGGACTGAAGCTTTCTTT CASSQEDLKIGTEAFF
TRBJ2-5 TRBV5-4 . . TGTGCCAGCAGCTTGTGGCACCAAGAGACCCAGTACTTC CASSLWHQETQYF
TRBJ2-3 TRBV6-1 . TRBD1 TGTGCCAGCAGTGAGAGACAGGGGGTTACAGATACGCAGTATTTT CASSERQGVTDTQYF
TRBJ1-2 TRBV6-5 . . TGTGCCAGCACAGCGGGCCGTAATAACTATGGCTACACCTTC CASTAGRNNYGYTF
TRBJ1-4 TRBV19 . . TGTGCCAGTAGTATGGGTAATGAAAAACTGTTTTTT CASSMGNEKLFF
TRBJ2-4 TRBV2 once . TGTGCCAGCACGGTTAGGTTTTCACTAGCCAAAAACATTCAGTACTTC CASTVRFSLAKNIQYF
TRBJ1-1 TRBV7-8 . . TGTGCCAGCAGCTTAGACAGGGTCACTGAAGCTTTCTTT CASSLDRVTEAFF
TRBJ2-7 TRBV5-1 . . TGCGCCAGCAGCCCCGCCGCGGGCTACGAGCAGTACTTC CASSPAAGYEQYF
TRBJ2-1 TRBV7-9 . TRBD2 TGTGCCAGCAGCCAAAGCGGGGGGGCCTACAATGAGCAGTTCTTC CASSQSGGAYNEQFF
TRBJ1-3 TRBV6-6 . . TGTGCCAGCAGTTACGGGTCGGGAGGAAACACCATATATTTT CASSYGSGGNTIYF
TRBJ1-1 TRBV5-6 . . TGTGCCAGCAGCTTGGGCCCGGGAGGGACTGAAGCTTTCTTT CASSLGPGGTEAFF
TRBJ1-5 TRBV4-1 . . TGCGCCAGCAGCCAAGGAGGGGGGCGAGGCAATCAGCCCCAGCATTTT CASSQGGGRGNQPQHF
TRBJ1-3 TRBV18 . . TGTGCCAGCTCACCGAACAAGGGACCCGGAAAAAACTCTGGAAACACCATATATTTT CASSPNKGPGKNSGNTIYF
TRBJ1-1 TRBV2 once . TGTGCCAGCAAACCGGGGCTGAACACTGAAGCTTTCTTT CASKPGLNTEAFF
TRBJ2-5 TRBV4-1 . TRBD2 TGCGCCAGCAGCCAGGAACCAGCGGGAGGAAGAGAGACCCAGTACTTC CASSQEPAGGRETQYF
TRBJ1-6 TRBV10-3 . . TGTGCCATCAGTAAAAACCAGGGTCGCTATAATTCACCCCTCCACTTT CAISKNQGRYNSPLHF
TRBJ2-7 TRBV2 . . TGTGCCAGCAGTGAGGCCGCCTACGAGCAGTACTTC CASSEAAYEQYF
TRBJ1-6 TRBV9 . . TGTGCCAGCAGCGTAGAGGTCGCGGGCTCCTATAATTCACCCCTCCACTTT CASSVEVAGSYNSPLHF
TRBJ1-1 TRBV3-1/TRBV3-2 few . TGTGCCAGCAGCCAAGATCGGGGTGAAGCTTTCTTT CASSQDRGEAFF
TRBJ1-1 TRBV6-5 . . TGTGCCAGCAGTTGGAATAGTGAAGCTTTCTTT CASSWNSEAFF
TRBJ2-1 TRBV12-3/TRBV12-4 . . TGTGCCAGCAGTTTAGGAGCGTCTGAGCAGTTCTTC CASSLGASEQFF
TRBJ1-1 TRBV6-5 . TRBD1 TGTGCCAGCAGGACAGGGAGAGAAGCTTTCTTT CASRTGREAFF
TRBJ2-3 TRBV6-1 . . TGTGCCAGCAGTGAGGTGGGTACGGATACGCAGTATTTT CASSEVGTDTQYF
TRBJ1-4 TRBV9 . . TGTGCCAGCAGCGCCCCGGGGGGGGAAAAACTGTTTTTT CASSAPGGEKLFF
TRBJ1-2 TRBV14 . . TGTGCCAGCAGCCAAGGGAAGGAGCACAACATTCGCTATGGCTACACCTTC CASSQGKEHNIRYGYTF
TRBJ2-3 TRBV7-3 . . TGTGCCAGCAGCCCTGGATCGGGCACAGATACGCAGTATTTT CASSPGSGTDTQYF
TRBJ1-1 TRBV6-4 once . TGTGCCAGCAGGGGTTTTGGGAGGACTGAAGCTTTCTTT CASRGFGRTEAFF
TRBJ2-1 TRBV9 . . TGTGCCAGCAGCGGGACAACCTACAATGAGCAGTTCTTC CASSGTTYNEQFF
TRBJ2-5 TRBV2 . . TGTGCCAGCAGTGCCCAGGGGTACCAAGAGACCCAGTACTTC CASSAQGYQETQYF
TRBJ1-2 TRBV5-4 . . TGTGCCAGCAGCACGGACCACGCTAACTATGGCTACACCTTC CASSTDHANYGYTF
TRBJ1-4 TRBV7-9 . . TGTGCCAGCAGCCCCGGGTATTCGAGTGAAAAACTGTTTTTT CASSPGYSSEKLFF
TRBJ2-5 TRBV2 once TRBD1 TGTGCCAGCAGGGAGCAGGGGGCGAGGGAAGAGACCCAGTACTTC CASREQGAREETQYF
TRBJ2-7 TRBV4-1 . . TGCGCCAGCAGCCAATGGGACAACTACGAGCAGTACTTC CASSQWDNYEQYF
TRBJ1-5 TRBV30 . . TGTGCCTGGAGTCTCTCACGAGATCAGCCCCAGCATTTT CAWSLSRDQPQHF
TRBJ1-5 TRBV11-3 . . TGTGCCAGCAGCCCTAGACAGGACAATCAGCCCCAGCATTTT CASSPRQDNQPQHF
TRBJ2-3 TRBV10-3 . . TGTGCCATCAGTGAGTTGGGGGGCCTAGTGACAGATACGCAGTATTTT CAISELGGLVTDTQYF
TRBJ2-7 TRBV5-5 once TRBD1 TGTGCCAGCAGCTTTGCAGGGGGATCCTACGAGCAGTACTTC CASSFAGGSYEQYF
TRBJ2-7 TRBV10-3 . . TGTGCCATCAGTGGTTCTGATCTGAGGGGGGAGCAGTACTTC CAISGSDLRGEQYF
TRBJ1-2 TRBV27 . TRBD1 TGTGCCAGCACCGTGACAGGGGGGGGTAGCTATGGCTACACCTTC CASTVTGGGSYGYTF
TRBJ2-1 TRBV19 . TRBD2 TGTGCCAGTCAAACTAGCGGGAGGTCGATCTCCTACAATGAGCAGTTCTTC CASQTSGRSISYNEQFF
TRBJ2-2 TRBV7-9 . . TGTGCGCTGGACACCGGGGAGCTGTTTTTT CALDTGELFF
TRBJ2-3 TRBV7-3 . . TGTGCCAGCAGCCTACAGGGCACAGATACGCAGTATTTT CASSLQGTDTQYF
TRBJ1-1 TRBV5-1 . . TGCGCCAGCAGCTCGCAGGGGACTGACACTGAAGCTTTCTTT CASSSQGTDTEAFF
TRBJ2-3 TRBV29-1 . TRBD1 TGCAGCGTAGAACCACAGGGGACAGATACGCAGTATTTT CSVEPQGTDTQYF
TRBJ2-1 TRBV30 once TRBD2 TGTGCCTGGAGGTACAGCGGGACCTACAATGAGCAGTTCTTC CAWRYSGTYNEQFF
TRBJ2-3 TRBV28 . TRBD2 TGTGCCAGCAGTTTCCTCCTTAGCGGGACTAGCACAGATACGCAGTATTTT CASSFLLSGTSTDTQYF
TRBJ2-1 TRBV7-9 . . TGTGCCAGCAGCTTAGCAGGTTCTACCTACAATGAGCAGTTCTTC CASSLAGSTYNEQFF
TRBJ2-7 TRBV27 few TRBD1 TGTGCCAGCAGTTTAGGGACAGGACCCTACGAGCAGTACTTC CASSLGTGPYEQYF
TRBJ2-7 TRBV27 . TRBD2 TGTGCCAGCAGTCTCGGCGGGGGGCTTAACTACGAGCAGTACTTC CASSLGGGLNYEQYF